The next 21 T cell receptor beta chains were all read from a single sample in a study of naive and memory T cell subsets. An equimolar mix of two oligonucleotides served as the beta constant-region primer for TRBC1 and TRBC2. TCRdb reprocessed the UMI-ligation and nested PCR reads with MiXCR, giving one entry per CDR3 protein. Of some 28,000 distinct CDR3 sequences detected, approximately 12% appear once; the ten largest clones hold around a sixth. The sequenced material came from effector memory CD4+ T cells from blood. Subset in this sample: effector memory, CD45RA- CD27-. The receptors here all came from a human donor in good health.

This clonotype was found many times. The J gene is TRBJ2-1, the V gene TRBV12-3 or TRBV12-4; 7 bases are a match to TRBD2. V was pared by 5 bases and J by 7 bases, with 8 bases of the junction left unmatched. The CDR3 consists of 14 residues. CDR3 sequence: CASSPSGVRNEQFF. CDR3 sequence (DNA): TGTGCCAGCAGTCCCAGCGGGGTTCGAAATGAGCAGTTCTTC.

The genes are TRBV7-9 and TRBJ2-1; D unclear. Trimming took off 5 bases at V and 8 bases at J, with 10 bases between the two ends. In germline, CDR1 is SEHNR, CDR2 FQNEAQ (reference sequence). The CDR3 sequence is 12 residues long. CDR3 nucleotide sequence: TGTGCCAGCAGCGTCGGGTGGGATGAGCAGTTCTTC. It codes for CASSVGWDEQFF.

This clonotype turned up a few times. The chain carries TRBV6-2 or TRBV6-3 and TRBJ1-1; TRBD1 aligns across 9 bases. The J segment lost 4 bases and the V segment lost 4 bases, leaving 10 bases of the junction unmatched. This CDR3 is built from 16 residues. The V gene's germline CDR1 is MNHEY and CDR2 SVGEGT. The CDR3 loop is CASSSKQGAGGTEAFF. The CDR3 DNA reads TGTGCCAGCAGTTCTAAACAGGGGGCAGGGGGCACTGAAGCTTTCTTT.

This clonotype was detected a few times. The rearrangement joins TRBV30 to TRBJ2-2; D gene unclear. The CDR3 totals 15 residues. V was shortened by 0 bases and J by 0 bases, with 8 bases between the two germline ends. Germline CDR1 reads GTSNPN; CDR2 reads SVGIG (reference sequence). CDR3 residues: CAWSVLPTNTGELFF. CDR3 nucleotides: TGTGCCTGGAGTGTACTCCCGACGAACACCGGGGAGCTGTTTTTT.

This clonotype appeared many times. The V gene is TRBV21-1, the J gene TRBJ2-7; the table names TRBD1, a call not compared with the DNA. TRBV21-1 is a pseudogene locus. The CDR3 spans 14 residues. For the CDR3, the DNA is TGTGCCAGCAGCAAAAGATCGGGGGCGTACGAGCAGTACTTC. Amino acid sequence: CASSKRSGAYEQYF.

The sample holds many counts of this clonotype. This sequence joins TRBV28 and TRBJ2-2, with no clear D. CDR3 length equals 15 residues. CDR1 MDHEN and CDR2 SYDVKM come from the germline V gene. Trimming removed 6 bases at V and 1 base at J, with 12 bases between. CDR3 in amino acids: CASRAFKGNTGELFF. The CDR3 DNA sequence: TGTGCCAGCAGGGCCTTCAAAGGGAACACCGGGGAGCTGTTTTTT.

This chain uses TRBV28 with TRBJ1-1; D unresolved. V dropped 5 bases and J dropped 7 bases, with 20 bases sitting between them. CDR3 length: 15 amino acids. Looked up from germline, CDR1 is MDHEN and CDR2 is SYDVKM. The CDR3 DNA reads TGTGCCAGCAGTCTACGCCGTCGGGAGCGCCTTGAAGCTTTCTTT. It specifies CASSLRRRERLEAFF.

This clonotype was detected only a few times. J is TRBJ2-1 and V is TRBV9; D call uncertain. Trimming took 0 bases from V and 10 from J, leaving 17 bases between them. The length of the CDR3 is 15 residues. The germline V gene encodes CDR1 SGDLS and CDR2 YYNGEE. The CDR3 sequence is CASSVGSLGIGEQFF. DNA of the CDR3: TGTGCCAGCAGCGTAGGTAGTCTGGGCATTGGCGAGCAGTTCTTC.

This clonotype was seen ten or more times. As DNA, the CDR3 is TGTGCCAGTACTAGAGGGAGATATAGCAATCAGCCCCAGCATTTT. This encodes CASTRGRYSNQPQHF. The chain links TRBV6-2 or TRBV6-3 to TRBJ1-5; D is unresolved. The CDR3 consists of 15 residues. Germline CDR1 MNHEY, CDR2 SVGEGT. Between the trimmed V and J ends, which lost 9 bases and 0 bases, there was a span of 15 bases.

This clonotype came up a few times. The chain has TRBV20-1 and TRBJ2-7, with 14 bases lining up with TRBD2. This CDR3 spans 17 amino acids. Germline-derived CDR1 and CDR2 are DFQATT and SNEGSKA (reference sequence). V trimming: 3 bases; J trimming: 5 bases; junction bases outside the gene matches: 12. In nucleotides, the CDR3 is TGCAGTGCTAGTCTTGGACTAGCGGGAGGTCGAGGCAACGAGCAGTACTTC. Translation: CSASLGLAGGRGNEQYF.

In this sample, this clonotype turned up a few times. The chain couples TRBV28 to TRBJ2-1; no definite D call. CDR1 is MDHEN, CDR2 SYDVKM, per germline. V dropped 3 bases and J dropped 2 bases, with 11 bases sitting between them. The CDR3 totals 15 residues. The CDR3 sequence is CASSFQRTTYNEQFF. CDR3 DNA: TGTGCCAGCAGTTTTCAGAGGACCACCTACAATGAGCAGTTCTTC. The whole variable domain, remainder taken from reference TRBV28 and TRBJ2-1, is DVKVTQSSRYLVKRTGEKVFLECVQDMDHENMFWYRQDPGLGLRLIYFSYDVKMKEKGDIPEGYSVSREKKERFSLILESASTNQTSMYLCASSFQRTTYNEQFFGPGTRLTVL.

The table lists this clonotype with a few counts. The chain recombines TRBV6-5 with TRBJ1-1; D gene ambiguous. V was clipped by 7 bases and J by 2 bases, with 11 bases between them. Germline CDR1 and CDR2: MNHEY and SVGAGI. The CDR3 extends over 13 amino acids. The CDR3 DNA reads TGTGCCAGCATGGGCGGAATAAACACTGAAGCTTTCTTT. Its protein product is CASMGGINTEAFF.

The chain couples TRBV6-2 or TRBV6-3 to TRBJ2-7, with D unclear. V dropped 4 bases and J dropped 0 bases, with 10 bases sitting between them. This CDR3 contains 14 residues. The V gene's germline CDR1 is MNHEY and CDR2 SVGEGT. CDR3 DNA sequence: TGTGCCAGCAGTTCAAGGACGGTCTCCTACGAGCAGTACTTC. It encodes CASSSRTVSYEQYF.

This clonotype was counted many times. The gene calls are TRBV9 and TRBJ2-5; 10 nucleotides line up with TRBD1. The ends lost 4 bases at V and 3 bases at J; junction bases unmatched: 9. Germline assignment: CDR1 SGDLS and CDR2 YYNGEE. The CDR3 runs 16 residues. CDR3 sequence reads: CASSPDRGRGEETQYF. CDR3 sequence (DNA): TGTGCCAGCAGCCCAGACAGGGGGCGCGGGGAAGAGACCCAGTACTTC.

This clonotype came up a few times. The V call is TRBV13, the J call TRBJ2-3, with D maybe TRBD2 (7 bases). Germline-derived CDR1 and CDR2 are PRHDT and FYEKMQ (reference sequence). The ends were cut back, 6 bases at V and 4 bases at J, with 20 bases in the middle. The CDR3 has 16 amino acids. CDR3 region: CASRPLGGGQADTQYF. The CDR3 DNA reads TGTGCCAGCAGACCCCTGGGGGGGGGGCAGGCAGATACGCAGTATTTT.

This clonotype was observed at least ten times. V is TRBV19 and J is TRBJ2-1, with TRBD2 matching over 11 bases. The CDR3 consists of 16 residues. In germline, CDR1 is LNHDA, CDR2 SQIVND (reference sequence). Trimming at V came to 5 bases and at J to 4 bases, leaving 7 bases not matched to a gene. DNA for the CDR3: TGTGCCAGTAGTCGGACCGGGACTAGCGGTTACAATGAGCAGTTCTTC. Protein: CASSRTGTSGYNEQFF.

This clonotype was detected only a few times. This rearrangement joins TRBV7-9 to TRBJ2-7; D remains unclear. Germline V gene lookup returns CDR1 SEHNR and CDR2 FQNEAQ (reference sequence). The CDR3 consists of 13 residues. V lost 5 bases, J lost 5 bases, and 13 bases lay in between. CDR3 nucleotide sequence: TGTGCCAGCAGCCCGGATGGGGTCCACGAGCAGTACTTC. Its protein is CASSPDGVHEQYF.

The rearrangement links TRBV5-6 to TRBJ1-1; no reliable D call. This CDR3 has 14 residues. Germline loops: CDR1 SGHDT, CDR2 YYEEEE. The V and J ends lost 4 bases and 10 bases respectively, with 20 bases between them. The CDR3 spells CASSKFSVGEGAFF. CDR3 DNA: TGTGCCAGCAGCAAATTTTCAGTCGGAGAAGGAGCTTTCTTT. The entire variable domain, with the rest obtained from reference TRBV5-6 and TRBJ1-1, is as follows: DAGVTQSPTHLIKTRGQQVTLRCSPKSGHDTVSWYQQALGQGPQFIFQYYEEEERQRGNFPDRFSGHQFPNYSSELNVNALLLGDSALYLCASSKFSVGEGAFFGQGTRLTVV.

This clonotype was counted a few times. This chain links TRBV7-8 with TRBJ1-2; D possibly corresponds to TRBD1 (6 bases). CDR3 length: 12 residues. V was clipped by 6 bases and J by 8 bases, with 13 bases between them. The germline V gene encodes CDR1 SGHVS and CDR2 FQNEAQ. DNA for the CDR3: TGTGCCAGCAGTACTGTTGGGGGCGGCTACACCTTC. Translated, it gives CASSTVGGGYTF.

This clonotype was picked up many times. J is TRBJ1-1 and V is TRBV5-1, with D possibly being TRBD1 (6 bases). The CDR3 length is 16 residues. V was cut by 0 bases and J by 6 bases, with 18 bases left in between. Germline CDR1 and CDR2: SGHRS and YFSETQ. Here the CDR3 reads CASSLAANRVESEAFF. The CDR3 DNA is TGCGCCAGCAGCTTGGCAGCGAACAGGGTGGAGTCTGAAGCTTTCTTT.

This clonotype has more than one count but fewer than ten. V gene TRBV7-2 combines with J gene TRBJ2-7; TRBD1 aligns across 7 bases. The germline V gene encodes CDR1 SGHTA and CDR2 FQGNSA. The CDR3 runs to 15 residues. V shed 5 bases and J 2 bases; nucleotides not matched to a gene: 9. Here the CDR3 DNA reads TGTGCCAGCAGCGAATCCGGGACAGCCCCCTACGAGCAGTACTTC. Its protein is CASSESGTAPYEQYF.